This entry lists 21 T cell receptor beta chains sequenced from one sample in a study of long-term antiretroviral therapy in people with HIV. A v3.0 immunoSEQ assay was performed at survey level. Measured with immunoSEQ multiplex PCR; TCRdb has only the in-frame clones, and not every one. The table lists some 43,000 clones, roughly 86% of them singletons. This material consisted of unsorted PBMCs, taken 0.1 years before starting antiretroviral therapy. The receptors here all came from a woman between 45 and 60 years old with HIV.

The CDR3 loop reads CASSLDPGSTEAFF. In nucleotides, the CDR3 is TGTGCCAGCAGCCTAGACCCTGGGTCCACTGAAGCTTTCTTT. The chain combines TRBV11-1 with TRBJ1-1; no clear D. Germline assignment: CDR1 SGHAT and CDR2 FQDESV (reference sequence). This CDR3 has 14 residues. Trimming left V 5 bases short and J 4 bases short, with 14 bases between.

The V call is TRBV27, the J call TRBJ2-1, with D tentatively TRBD2 (6 bases). V lost 5 bases and J lost 8, with 13 bases in between. The CDR3 is made up of 13 amino acids. The germline V gene encodes CDR1 MNHEY and CDR2 SMNVEV (reference sequence). The CDR3 region has the DNA TGTGCCAGCAGTCGACTAGGGGACGATGAGCAGTTCTTC. This translates into CASSRLGDDEQFF.

The chain carries TRBV5-1 and TRBJ1-2; the D gene is possibly TRBD1 (5 bases). V was shortened by 4 bases and J by 8 bases, with 24 bases between the two germline ends. Germline values: CDR1 SGHRS, CDR2 YFSETQ. This CDR3 has 16 amino acids. The CDR3, as DNA: TGCGCCAGCAGCCTAGGGGCCAACTCAGGGTTCAGGGGCTACACCTTC. This sequence encodes CASSLGANSGFRGYTF.

This chain joins TRBV25-1 and TRBJ2-5; 11 bases map to TRBD1. This CDR3 comprises 15 residues. CDR1 is MGHDK and CDR2 is SYGVNS in the germline V gene. Trimming cost V 2 bases and J 1 base; bases outside gene matches: 0. CDR3 nucleotide sequence: TGTGCCAGCAGTGAAGGACAGGGGGCCCAAGAGACCCAGTACTTC. It specifies CASSEGQGAQETQYF. Together with reference TRBV25-1 and TRBJ2-5, the CDR3 gives the full variable domain: EADIYQTPRYLVIGTGKKITLECSQTMGHDKMYWYQQDPGMELHLIHYSYGVNSTEKGDLSSESTVSRIRTEHFPLTLESARPSHTSQYLCASSEGQGAQETQYFGPGTRLLVL.

The chain recombines TRBV5-1 with TRBJ2-1, with 9 nucleotides matching TRBD1. V trimming: 6 bases; J trimming: 7 bases; junction bases outside the gene matches: 8. Germline CDR1 and CDR2: SGHRS and YFSETQ. CDR3 length: 14 amino acids. CDR3 bases: TGCGCCAGCAATCTGGGGACAGGGATGAATGAGCAGTTCTTC. Protein product: CASNLGTGMNEQFF.

The genes are TRBV4-1 and TRBJ1-2; D unresolved. Germline loops: CDR1 MGHRA, CDR2 YSYEKL. V was clipped by 4 bases and J by 0 bases, with 9 bases between them. This CDR3 has 14 residues. The CDR3 nucleotides are TGCGCCAGCAGCCCAGCAGACACTAACTATGGCTACACCTTC. Protein: CASSPADTNYGYTF.

The V and J genes are TRBV19 and TRBJ1-6; TRBD1 matches 9 bases. With V trimmed by 11 bases and J by 8 bases, 10 bases remained unmatched. The CDR3 runs to 14 residues. Germline loops: CDR1 LNHDA, CDR2 SQIVND (reference sequence). CDR3 nucleotide sequence: TGTGCCTCTACAGGGGGCTTTGCTTATTCACCCCTCCACTTT. Translation gives CASTGGFAYSPLHF.

The chain links TRBV6-5 to TRBJ2-7, with D possibly TRBD2 on 6 matching bases. CDR3 length: 13 amino acids. V was pared by 2 bases and J by 5 bases, with 10 bases between. The germline V gene encodes CDR1 MNHEY and CDR2 SVGAGI. The CDR3 loop is CASSYPGEDEQYF. CDR3 nucleotides: TGTGCCAGCAGTTACCCGGGAGAGGACGAGCAGTACTTC.

This chain joins TRBV6-6 and TRBJ1-1, with a weak D call TRBD1 (5 bases). Germline V gene data show CDR1 as MNHNY and CDR2 as SVGAGI (reference sequence). The CDR3 is made up of 13 amino acids. The germline V and J ends were trimmed by 6 bases and 7 bases, with 15 bases remaining between them. CDR3 in DNA: TGTGCCAGCAGCAGTCGGGGGGAACTTGAAGCTTTCTTT. This sequence encodes CASSSRGELEAFF.

In its sample, this clone was seen once. V is TRBV7-9 and J is TRBJ2-3; no definite D call. This CDR3 has 12 amino acids. V was trimmed by 4 bases and J by 2 bases, leaving 4 bases between them. Germline V lookup: CDR1 SEHNR, CDR2 FQNEAQ (reference sequence). The DNA for the CDR3 is TGTGCCAGCAGCTCGCACACAGATACGCAGTATTTT. It specifies CASSSHTDTQYF. Full variable domain (remainder filled in from reference TRBV7-9 and TRBJ2-3): DTGVSQNPRHKITKRGQNVTFRCDPISEHNRLYWYRQTLGQGPEFLTYFQNEAQLEKSRLLSDRFSAERPKGSFSTLEIQRTEQGDSAMYLCASSSHTDTQYFGPGTRLTVL.

The CDR3 nucleotides are TGTGCCAGCTACAACACCTTGAACACTGAAGCTTTCTTT. Translating gives CASYNTLNTEAFF. The chain has TRBV6-5 and TRBJ1-1; no firm D call. Trimming cost V 8 bases and J 0 bases, with 10 bases left between them. Germline values: CDR1 MNHEY, CDR2 SVGAGI. This CDR3 spans 13 amino acids.

The rearrangement links TRBV6-4 to TRBJ2-3; 8 positions agree with TRBD1. Germline V gene data show CDR1 as MRHNA and CDR2 as SNTAGT. Trimming removed 0 bases from V and 2 bases from J; junction bases left unmatched: 16. There are 20 residues in the CDR3. The CDR3: CASSDSTGEVLVAHTDTQYF. CDR3 sequence (DNA): TGTGCCAGCAGTGACTCGACAGGGGAGGTCCTAGTCGCCCACACAGATACGCAGTATTTT.

The chain employs TRBV5-1 and TRBJ2-2, with a tentative D call TRBD2 (6 bases). Per germline, CDR1 SGHRS and CDR2 YFSETQ. V was pared by 0 bases and J by 2 bases, with 11 bases between. This CDR3 region has 16 residues. DNA of the CDR3: TGCGCCAGCAGCTTGGACGGGGCGGGAAACACCGGGGAGCTGTTTTTT. Translating gives CASSLDGAGNTGELFF. Looking up the rest from reference TRBV5-1 and TRBJ2-2 gives the full variable domain: KAGVTQTPRYLIKTRGQQVTLSCSPISGHRSVSWYQQTPGQGLQFLFEYFSETQRNKGNFPGRFSGRQFSNSRSEMNVSTLELGDSALYLCASSLDGAGNTGELFFGEGSRLTVL.

This rearrangement joins TRBV15 to TRBJ2-6; D is possibly TRBD2 (6 bases). CDR1 and CDR2 (germline): LNHNV, YYDKDF (reference sequence). V shed 4 bases and J shed 2 bases, with 12 bases lying between them. CDR3 length: 16 residues. The CDR3 sequence: CATSTLRETGANVLTF. CDR3 nucleotides: TGTGCCACCAGCACGCTCCGGGAGACTGGGGCCAACGTCCTGACTTTC.

As to this clone: At the DNA level, this CDR3 is encoded by other sequences in the same sample as well. V and J are TRBV2 and TRBJ1-4; D perhaps matches TRBD1 (5 bases). The CDR3 is 12 residues long. Germline V gene lookup returns CDR1 SNHLY and CDR2 FYNNEI. V was cut by 5 bases and J by 8 bases, with 9 bases left in between. The CDR3 here is CASSRSGEKLFF. The CDR3 nucleotides read TGTGCCAGCAGTAGGTCAGGGGAAAAACTGTTTTTT.

The chain has TRBV11-2 and TRBJ1-2; no reliable D call. CDR3 length equals 12 residues. The germline V and J ends were trimmed by 1 base and 8 bases, with 8 bases remaining between them. Germline lookup yields CDR1 SGHAT and CDR2 FQNNGV. CDR3 sequence: CASSLGVPGYTF. CDR3 DNA: TGTGCCAGCAGCTTAGGAGTTCCCGGCTACACCTTC.

This clone was seen more than once but under ten times. V and J are TRBV30 and TRBJ1-2; the D is unclear. The CDR3 is 14 amino acids. Between the trimmed V and J ends, which lost 2 bases and 6 bases, there was a span of 16 bases. The germline gives CDR1 GTSNPN, CDR2 SVGIG (reference sequence). The CDR3 loop is CAWSTPLRGHGYTF. CDR3 nucleotide sequence: TGTGCCTGGAGTACCCCATTACGCGGCCATGGCTACACCTTC.

The chain is built from TRBV19 and TRBJ2-7; perhaps TRBD1 as D (7 bases). The CDR3 covers 15 residues. Trimming removed 1 base from V and 3 bases from J, with 13 bases in between. CDR1 LNHDA and CDR2 SQIVND come from the germline V gene (reference sequence). The CDR3 sequence: CASSIAAGQIYEQYF. CDR3 nucleotide sequence: TGTGCCAGTAGTATAGCCGCGGGACAGATCTACGAGCAGTACTTC.

The rearrangement links TRBV6-5 to TRBJ2-7; D is unclear. V lost 0 bases and J 3 bases, leaving 9 bases between the germline ends. The germline gives CDR1 MNHEY, CDR2 SVGAGI. The CDR3 length is 14 residues. The CDR3 region has the DNA TGTGCCAGCAGTTACTCCCCAGAACTCTACGAGCAGTACTTC. It specifies CASSYSPELYEQYF.

This rearrangement joins TRBV29-1 to TRBJ2-3; TRBD2 is a possible D gene (6 bases). CDR1 and CDR2 from the germline V gene are SQVTM and ANQGSEA. This CDR3 contains 15 residues. Trimming took 4 bases from V and 10 from J, leaving 24 bases between them. CDR3: CSVGGWDSGGTPQYF. CDR3 coding DNA: TGCAGCGTTGGGGGGTGGGATTCAGGCGGGACGCCGCAGTATTTT.

The genes are TRBV10-3 and TRBJ2-3; TRBD1 is a possible D gene (5 bases). V was cut by 4 bases and J by 5 bases, with 19 bases left in between. Germline values: CDR1 ENHRY, CDR2 SYGVKD. CDR3 size: 16 residues. CDR3 sequence: CAISAGRVDMVDTQYF. DNA for the CDR3: TGTGCCATCAGTGCCGGTCGGGTGGACATGGTAGATACGCAGTATTTT.